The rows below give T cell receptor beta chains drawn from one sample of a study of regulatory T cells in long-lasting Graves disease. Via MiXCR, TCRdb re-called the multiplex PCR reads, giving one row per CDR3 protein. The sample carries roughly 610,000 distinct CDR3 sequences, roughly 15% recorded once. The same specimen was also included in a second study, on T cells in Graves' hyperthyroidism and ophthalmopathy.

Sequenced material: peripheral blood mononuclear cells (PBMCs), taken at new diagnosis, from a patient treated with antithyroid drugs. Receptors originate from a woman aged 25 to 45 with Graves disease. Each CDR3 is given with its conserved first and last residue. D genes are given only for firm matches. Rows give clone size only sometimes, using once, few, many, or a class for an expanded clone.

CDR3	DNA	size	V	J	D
CASSFIDSHEQYF	TGTGCCAGCAGTTTCATCGACAGTCACGAGCAGTACTTC	NA	TRBV27	TRBJ2-7	NA
CASSLGQGASNQPQHF	TGTGCCAGCAGCCTGGGACAGGGGGCTAGCAATCAGCCCCAGCATTTT	NA	TRBV4-2	TRBJ1-5	TRBD1
CASSSLTSTNEKLFF	TGTGCCAGCAGCTCCCTGACTTCAACTAATGAAAAACTGTTTTTT	many	TRBV11-2	TRBJ1-4	NA
CATGGAETSGRAVHEQFF	TGTGCCACCGGTGGGGCCGAGACTAGCGGGAGGGCTGTCCATGAGCAGTTCTTC	many	TRBV24-1	TRBJ2-1	TRBD2
CASSGGTGWGANYGYTF	TGTGCCAGCAGTGGGGGGACAGGGTGGGGAGCTAACTATGGCTACACCTTC	few	TRBV6-1	TRBJ1-2	TRBD1
CASTRAGSGANVLTF	TGTGCCAGCACACGGGCGGGCTCTGGGGCCAACGTCCTGACTTTC	NA	TRBV2	TRBJ2-6	NA
CASRRTSGASYNEQFF	TGTGCCAGCAGGAGGACTAGCGGGGCCTCCTACAATGAGCAGTTCTTC	NA	TRBV2	TRBJ2-1	TRBD2
CASSLIRPVAGRTDTQYF	TGTGCCAGCAGCTTAATCAGGCCCGTTGCAGGGCGCACAGATACGCAGTATTTT	NA	TRBV5-8	TRBJ2-3	NA
CAFSGREQYF	TGTGCCTTCTCGGGTCGGGAGCAGTACTTC	NA	TRBV30	TRBJ2-7	NA
CASSPLAGKKETQYF	TGTGCCAGCAGCCCACTAGCGGGGAAAAAAGAGACCCAGTACTTC	few	TRBV3-1	TRBJ2-5	TRBD2
CAWSTASAIYF	TGTGCCTGGTCAACAGCGTCCGCCATATATTTT	many	TRBV30	TRBJ1-3	NA
CASSTYGTGTEQYF	TGTGCCAGCAGCACATACGGGACAGGGACCGAGCAGTACTTC	NA	TRBV2	TRBJ2-7	TRBD1
CASSLGLVRGRPSYEQYF	TGTGCCAGCAGTTTGGGTCTAGTGCGAGGGAGGCCCTCCTACGAGCAGTACTTC	NA	TRBV12-3/TRBV12-4	TRBJ2-7	NA
CSAGWDRSGQPQHF	TGCAGTGCCGGCTGGGATAGGAGCGGGCAGCCCCAGCATTTT	NA	TRBV20-1	TRBJ1-5	NA
CASSFFLHDRRKTDTQYF	TGTGCCAGCAGTTTCTTCCTTCACGACAGGAGAAAGACAGATACGCAGTATTTT	NA	TRBV6-5	TRBJ2-3	NA
CASKGQESYNEQFF	TGTGCCAGCAAAGGACAGGAATCCTACAATGAGCAGTTCTTC	NA	TRBV18	TRBJ2-1	TRBD1
CASSPGVNRNTIYF	TGTGCCAGCTCACCGGGGGTGAACAGGAACACCATATATTTT	NA	TRBV18	TRBJ1-3	NA
CSARGPGTGTDTQYF	TGCAGTGCTAGAGGGCCGGGCACCGGCACAGATACGCAGTATTTT	NA	TRBV20-1	TRBJ2-3	NA
CASSWTGNEKLFF	TGTGCCAGCAGTTGGACAGGGAATGAAAAACTGTTTTTT	many	TRBV12-3/TRBV12-4	TRBJ1-4	TRBD1
CASRGTGGFGELFF	TGTGCCAGCCGGGGGACAGGGGGCTTCGGGGAGCTGTTTTTT	NA	TRBV25-1	TRBJ2-2	TRBD1
CASSPRQATTNEQFF	TGTGCCAGCTCACCCAGACAGGCTACTACCAATGAGCAGTTCTTC	NA	TRBV18	TRBJ2-1	NA
CAWSGRGEQFF	TGTGCCTGGAGTGGACGAGGTGAGCAGTTCTTC	many	TRBV30	TRBJ2-1	NA
CASSLALKEKLFF	TGTGCCAGCAGCTTGGCCTTAAAGGAAAAACTGTTTTTT	NA	TRBV5-6	TRBJ1-4	NA
CASSDRGVSYEQYF	TGTGCCAGCAGTGACAGGGGAGTCTCCTACGAGCAGTACTTC	NA	TRBV6-1	TRBJ2-7	NA
CATRQGASQPQHF	TGTGCCACGAGGCAGGGGGCTAGTCAGCCCCAGCATTTT	many	TRBV24-1	TRBJ1-5	TRBD1
CASSFARAGANVLTF	TGTGCCAGCAGTTTTGCCAGGGCTGGGGCCAACGTCCTGACTTTC	NA	TRBV12-3/TRBV12-4	TRBJ2-6	NA
CSAKLSGQFIWTDTQYF	TGCAGTGCTAAACTATCCGGACAGTTTATATGGACAGATACGCAGTATTTT	few	TRBV20-1	TRBJ2-3	NA
CASCRKTSGNTIYF	TGTGCCAGCTGCAGGAAAACCTCTGGAAACACCATATATTTT	few	TRBV13	TRBJ1-3	NA
CSARAVRVGNTEAFF	TGCAGTGCGAGGGCAGTCAGAGTCGGAAACACTGAAGCTTTCTTT	NA	TRBV20-1	TRBJ1-1	NA
CASSEGGSNIQETQYF	TGTGCCAGCAGTGAAGGGGGCAGTAATATCCAAGAGACCCAGTACTTC	few	TRBV2	TRBJ2-5	NA
CATSDNKRDEQFF	TGTGCCACCAGTGATAATAAAAGGGATGAGCAGTTCTTC	NA	TRBV24-1	TRBJ2-1	NA
CASSPWTGTYEQYF	TGTGCCAGCAGCCCCTGGACAGGGACCTACGAGCAGTACTTC	many	TRBV28	TRBJ2-7	TRBD1
CASSEGFWETQYF	TGTGCCAGCAGTGAAGGGTTTTGGGAGACCCAGTACTTC	many	TRBV2	TRBJ2-5	NA
CASSPVSRYNEQFF	TGTGCCAGCAGTCCCGTCTCACGGTACAATGAGCAGTTCTTC	many	TRBV27	TRBJ2-1	NA
CASSERLQFNSPLHF	TGTGCCAGCAGTGAAAGACTCCAATTTAATTCACCCCTCCACTTT	NA	TRBV2	TRBJ1-6	NA
CASSLWFSLGSETRAGVTQYF	TGTGCCAGCAGTTTATGGTTTTCGTTGGGCTCCGAAACACGAGCGGGAGTAACCCAGTACTTC	many	TRBV28	TRBJ2-5	TRBD2
CASSLEWAKNIQYF	TGTGCCAGCAGCTTGGAATGGGCCAAAAACATTCAGTACTTC	NA	TRBV5-6	TRBJ2-4	NA
CASSPQDRPWGGLFF	TGTGCCAGCAGTCCTCAGGACAGGCCCTGGGGGGGCCTGTTTTTT	many	TRBV2	TRBJ1-4	TRBD1
CASSETVGGLSSYNSPLHF	TGTGCCAGCAGTGAAACGGTCGGTGGGTTAAGCTCCTATAATTCACCCCTCCACTTT	few	TRBV6-2/TRBV6-3	TRBJ1-6	NA
CASRASGASSYEQYF	TGTGCCAGCAGGGCTAGCGGGGCCAGCTCCTACGAGCAGTACTTC	once	TRBV7-2	TRBJ2-7	TRBD2
CASSEKGTAYNEQFF	TGTGCCAGCAGCGAGAAAGGGACAGCATACAATGAGCAGTTCTTC	NA	TRBV9	TRBJ2-1	TRBD1
CASSLKEGGQPQHF	TGTGCCAGCAGCCTCAAGGAGGGGGGACAGCCCCAGCATTTT	many	TRBV6-4	TRBJ1-5	NA
CASSPTGPGGYTF	TGTGCCAGCAGTCCGACAGGGCCGGGTGGCTACACCTTC	few	TRBV28	TRBJ1-2	TRBD1
CASSYQGTGDKDTQYF	TGTGCCAGCAGTTACCAAGGGACAGGTGACAAAGATACGCAGTATTTT	few	TRBV6-5	TRBJ2-3	TRBD1
CASSSLLGDSPLHF	TGTGCCAGCAGTTCCCTGTTGGGCGATTCACCCCTCCACTTT	NA	TRBV6-2/TRBV6-3	TRBJ1-6	NA